A selection of T cell receptor beta chains follows, all from one sample in a study of CXCR3-negative and CXCR3-positive naive CD8 T cells. Using the 5' RACE reads, TCRdb records one entry per CDR3 protein without DNA. This repertoire includes more than 100,000 distinct CDR3 sequences. Sequencing was done on a sample of naive CXCR3+ CD8+ T cells from blood. All receptors come from a human donor in good health. Some clones in this sample may be carry-over from other donors' samples. Both conserved end residues are part of each CDR3.

j_gene | v_gene | CDR3aa
TRBJ1-1 | TRBV29-1 | CSVGLNTEAFF
TRBJ1-1 | TRBV7-3 | CASSLMVPNTEAFF
TRBJ2-2 | TRBV29-1 | CSVLRGSTGELFF
TRBJ2-7 | TRBV28 | CASSSGVGLAGASYEQYF
TRBJ1-4 | TRBV29-1 | CSGGEGAGDEKLFF
TRBJ2-3 | TRBV7-2 | CASSLLTTSGVDTQYF
TRBJ2-1 | TRBV29-1 | CSVKPSGGSGEQFF
TRBJ2-7 | TRBV29-1 | CSVVGGLDYEQYF
TRBJ2-7 | TRBV28 | CASSFHGAGYEQYF
TRBJ2-2 | TRBV6-4 | CASSDSDTGELFF
TRBJ2-7 | TRBV5-1 | CASSSLGGHEQYF
TRBJ1-2 | TRBV12-3/TRBV12-4 | CASSRGTGDGYTF
TRBJ2-1 | TRBV7-3 | CASSGTGGEGDEQFF
TRBJ1-6 | TRBV5-1 | CASSSRDTSSSYNSPLHF
TRBJ2-7 | TRBV29-1 | CSVALGQLKPYEQYF
TRBJ2-1 | TRBV7-8 | CASSSGQGPYNEQFF
TRBJ2-3 | TRBV7-3 | CASRPSGARTDTQYF
TRBJ2-1 | TRBV7-2 | CASSYGTSGNEQFF
TRBJ2-1 | TRBV12-3/TRBV12-4 | CASSATSSYNEQFF
TRBJ2-3 | TRBV4-1 | CASSQEQASAPAQYF
TRBJ2-3 | TRBV4-1 | CASSQERLLADTQYF
TRBJ2-1 | TRBV13 | CASSSPTRREGRDEQFF
TRBJ2-2 | TRBV6-2/TRBV6-3 | CASSYSPGRRWKAGELFF
TRBJ2-1 | TRBV7-9 | CASSVTGQGRYTSSYNEQFF
TRBJ2-7 | TRBV6-5 | CATGSTSGSYEQYF
TRBJ2-5 | TRBV7-3 | CASSPQQGAETQYF
TRBJ1-6 | TRBV28 | CASSGSSYNSPLHF
TRBJ2-7 | TRBV11-3 | CASSPYQGYEQYF
TRBJ2-7 | TRBV7-9 | CASDLGADATYEQYF
TRBJ2-5 | TRBV20-1 | CSARPRDILPSAETQYF
TRBJ1-5 | TRBV27 | CASSLSISTQPQHF
TRBJ2-4 | TRBV5-1 | CASSPGPTGVNIQYF
TRBJ2-7 | TRBV5-1 | CASSPGQGAFDEQYF
TRBJ2-7 | TRBV12-3/TRBV12-4 | CASRPSGTFDYEQYF
TRBJ2-1 | TRBV4-2 | CASSHSGLAPNEQFF
TRBJ2-7 | TRBV29-1 | CSVELSGSPEQYF
TRBJ1-2 | TRBV7-2 | CASSLGVGDYGYTF
TRBJ1-1 | TRBV14 | CASSLDRVTEAFF
TRBJ2-1 | TRBV2 | CASSESSGEFVGYNEQFF
TRBJ2-7 | TRBV14 | CASSQEPRGHEQYF
TRBJ2-1 | TRBV19 | CASSIRADYNEQFF
TRBJ2-1 | TRBV3-1 | CASSQDGAPYNEQFF
TRBJ2-2 | TRBV7-6 | CASSLGLYVGSTGELFF
TRBJ2-2 | TRBV29-1 | CSVVFWTGELFF
TRBJ2-5 | TRBV28 | CATQTGGAETQYF
TRBJ2-3 | TRBV6-2/TRBV6-3 | CASTRGGTQYF
TRBJ2-7 | TRBV7-9 | CASGGQTGEQYF
TRBJ1-6 | TRBV4-1 | CASSQVAGNSPLHF
TRBJ2-3 | TRBV2 | CASSEREGFLTDTQYF
TRBJ2-5 | TRBV5-1 | CASRREGSQYF
TRBJ2-7 | TRBV15 | CATSEGAGGPYEQYF
TRBJ2-7 | TRBV7-2 | CASSFLAGERPEQYF
TRBJ2-3 | TRBV15 | CATSSQGRTDTQYF
TRBJ1-1 | TRBV5-5 | CASSLWVGGTEAFF
TRBJ2-7 | TRBV7-6 | CASSSRFYEQYF
TRBJ1-1 | TRBV7-2 | CASSLVAGPLHTEAFF